Listed below are T cell receptor beta chains from one sample, sequenced in a study of cytomegalovirus exposure and HLA in healthy donors. The assay was immunoSEQ multiplex PCR, and TCRdb's table has in-frame clones only and misses some. The table records under 250,000 clones, approximately 87% of them present only once. The source material was PBMCs. These receptors all stem from a woman aged 18-29 years in good health and CMV-seronegative. CDR3s include the opening cysteine and the closing phenylalanine or tryptophan. The order of the fields is clone size, V gene, D gene, J gene, CDR3 DNA, CDR3 protein. A D gene is named only where the DNA matches it firmly. Expanded clones are given a class, and other clones once, few, many or no size at all.

>once|TRBV18|TRBD1|TRBJ2-2
TGTGCCAGCTCGTCAGGGGGCGCCGGGGAGCTGTTTTTT
CASSSGGAGELFF
>-|TRBV6-5|-|TRBJ1-2
TGTGCCAGCAGTTTCATCTCGGGGCCTAACTATGGCTACACCTTC
CASSFISGPNYGYTF
>-|TRBV5-1|TRBD1|TRBJ2-1
TGCGCCAGCAGCTTGCGGGACAGGTGGGATGAGCAGTTCTTC
CASSLRDRWDEQFF
>many|TRBV5-1|-|TRBJ1-4
TGCGCCAGCAGCCCCGGGGGAAAGGGTGAAAAACTGTTTTTT
CASSPGGKGEKLFF
>-|TRBV30|TRBD1|TRBJ1-1
TGTGCCTGGAGTGAGAAGACAGGGGCGGGGAACACTGAAGCTTTCTTT
CAWSEKTGAGNTEAFF
>-|TRBV7-6|-|TRBJ2-7
TGTGCCAGCAGCTTAAGGGCAGGGAGGCCCAGCGAGCAGTACTTC
CASSLRAGRPSEQYF
>-|TRBV7-2|-|TRBJ1-2
TGTGCCAGCAGCTTACAGGGGTCAAGTGGCTACACCTTC
CASSLQGSSGYTF
>-|TRBV6-1|-|TRBJ1-5
TGTGCCAGCAGTGACAGAAGAGATCAGCCCCAGCATTTT
CASSDRRDQPQHF
>-|TRBV18|TRBD1|TRBJ1-4
TGTGCCAGCTCACGCGACAGGGGGAATGAAAAACTGTTTTTT
CASSRDRGNEKLFF
>-|TRBV27|-|TRBJ2-1
TGTGCCAGCAGCCTGGGCGGTTTGACCTACAATGAGCAGTTCTTC
CASSLGGLTYNEQFF
>-|TRBV28|-|TRBJ1-2
TGTGCCAGCAGTTTATTAGCGGGGGTGGCCTATGGCTACACCTTC
CASSLLAGVAYGYTF
>-|TRBV4-1|TRBD1|TRBJ2-7
TGCGCCAGCAGCCAAGGGACAGGGGGGACCTACGAGCAGTACTTC
CASSQGTGGTYEQYF
>-|TRBV6-5|-|TRBJ2-2
TGTGCCAGCAGTTACGACACCGGGGAGCTGTTTTTT
CASSYDTGELFF
>-|TRBV4-2|-|TRBJ1-4
TGTGCCAGCAGCCAAGGTGGCCACTATGAAAAACTGTTTTTT
CASSQGGHYEKLFF
>-|TRBV28|-|TRBJ2-1
TGTGCCAGCAGTTTACCGGCGGGCAATGAGCAGTTCTTC
CASSLPAGNEQFF
>-|TRBV7-9|-|TRBJ2-1
TGTGCCAGCAGCCAAAATACGGGTGGTGAGCAGTTCTTC
CASSQNTGGEQFF
>-|TRBV4-1|TRBD1|TRBJ2-5
TGCGCCAGCAGCCAGGCTGGACAGGGACAAGAGACCCAGTACTTC
CASSQAGQGQETQYF
>-|TRBV2|TRBD2|TRBJ2-1
TGTGCCAGCCTCGAGGGCCTAGCGGGGGTCGATGAGCAGTTCTTC
CASLEGLAGVDEQFF
>-|TRBV4-2|-|TRBJ1-4
TGTGCCAGCAGCCAAGCAGGGATTAATGAAAAACTGTTTTTT
CASSQAGINEKLFF
>many|TRBV28|-|TRBJ2-1
TGTGCCAGCACGCGGGACACGCGAGGGGAGCAGTTCTTC
CASTRDTRGEQFF
>few|TRBV5-1|-|TRBJ2-2
TGCGCCAGCAGCTTGGACCTGGGAGCCGGGGAGCTGTTTTTT
CASSLDLGAGELFF
>-|TRBV15|TRBD2|TRBJ2-7
TGTGCCACCAGCAATCCTTCGGGAGGGTTGAGAGAGCAGTACTTC
CATSNPSGGLREQYF
>-|TRBV27|-|TRBJ1-1
TGTGCCAGCAGTTTAGCGGGGGGCACTGAAGCTTTCTTT
CASSLAGGTEAFF
>few|TRBV18|TRBD1|TRBJ1-2
TGTGCCAGCTCACCCGGACAGGGGAATAGCTATGGCTACACCTTC
CASSPGQGNSYGYTF
>-|TRBV4-1|-|TRBJ2-5
TGCGCCAGCAGCCAAGTGTCCAGCAGTTGGGAGACCCAGTACTTC
CASSQVSSSWETQYF
>few|TRBV28|TRBD2|TRBJ2-1
TGTGCCATCCGACTAGCGGGAAGCTCCTACAATGAGCAGTTCTTC
CAIRLAGSSYNEQFF
>-|TRBV5-4|-|TRBJ2-7
TGTGCCAGCAGCTTGAGGGGGGCTAATCTCCACGAGCAGTACTTC
CASSLRGANLHEQYF
>-|TRBV2|TRBD1|TRBJ1-5
TGTGCCAGCAGTGACAGGGGGGCCGTCAATCAGCCCCAGCATTTT
CASSDRGAVNQPQHF
>-|TRBV9|TRBD1|TRBJ2-1
TGTGCCAGCAGCCTCCGGGACAGGGCTAGCGAGCAGTTCTTC
CASSLRDRASEQFF
>-|TRBV5-1|TRBD1|TRBJ1-5
TGCGCCAGCAGCTTGGGTGGGACAGGGGGCGATCAGCCCCAGCATTTT
CASSLGGTGGDQPQHF
>-|TRBV11-1|TRBD2|TRBJ2-1
TGTGCCAGCAGCTTACGGCCTAGCGGGGGGGATGAGCAGTTCTTC
CASSLRPSGGDEQFF
>-|TRBV27|-|TRBJ1-5
TGTGCCAGCAGTTTCGGACCGGATCAGCCCCAGCATTTT
CASSFGPDQPQHF
>-|TRBV21-1|-|TRBJ1-2
TGTGCCAGCAGCATAACAGGGGAGTATGGCTACACCTTC
CASSITGEYGYTF
>-|TRBV19|-|TRBJ1-4
TGTGCCAGTAGTAGCCAGGCCCAGAATGAAAAACTGTTTTTT
CASSSQAQNEKLFF
>once|TRBV7-2|-|TRBJ1-5
TGTGCCAGCAGCTCGGGATGGAGGAACGGCAATCAGCCCCAGCATTTT
CASSSGWRNGNQPQHF
>-|TRBV2|-|TRBJ1-2
TGTGCCAGCAGTGATCGGGGATTCGGCTACACCTTC
CASSDRGFGYTF
>-|TRBV11-3|-|TRBJ2-1
TGTGCCAGCAGCTGGGACTTATTCAATGAGCAGTTCTTC
CASSWDLFNEQFF
>-|TRBV27|-|TRBJ2-7
TGTGCCAGCCGGCCAATTCCAGGGGCGGGGGAGCAGTACTTC
CASRPIPGAGEQYF
>-|TRBV30|TRBD1|TRBJ1-1
TGTGCCTGGAGCTTACAGGGGGGAGAAGCTTTCTTT
CAWSLQGGEAFF
>once|TRBV7-2|TRBD2|TRBJ2-1
TGTGCCAGCAGCTCTACTAGCGGGAGATCCCGGGGTGAGCAGTTCTTC
CASSSTSGRSRGEQFF
>few|TRBV6-4|-|TRBJ2-6
TGTGCCAGCAGTGAGGGGGGGGCCGGGGCCAACGTCCTGACTTTC
CASSEGGAGANVLTF
>few|TRBV27|TRBD1|TRBJ2-7
TGTGCCACCTCGGGACAGGGGGAAAGGTTCTACGAGCAGTACTTC
CATSGQGERFYEQYF
>-|TRBV6-5|TRBD1|TRBJ2-7
TGTGCCAGCAGTGACAGGACAGGGAGCTACGAGCAGTACTTC
CASSDRTGSYEQYF
>-|TRBV5-1|TRBD1|TRBJ1-2
TGCGCCAGCAGCTTGGGGGGACAGGGCAACTATGGCTACACCTTC
CASSLGGQGNYGYTF
>-|TRBV2|TRBD1|TRBJ2-7
TGTGCCAGCAGTGACCGAGGACAGGGCGAGCAGTACTTC
CASSDRGQGEQYF
>-|TRBV6-1|-|TRBJ1-4
TGTGCCAGCAGTGAGTCAGAGTCTAATGAAAAACTGTTTTTT
CASSESESNEKLFF
>-|TRBV5-1|TRBD2|TRBJ2-3
TGCGCCAGCAGCGCTACTAGCGGGGTTAGCACAGATACGCAGTATTTT
CASSATSGVSTDTQYF
>-|TRBV5-6|TRBD2|TRBJ2-1
TGTGCCAGCAGCAAATATAGCGGGGGGGCCGGTCGTGAGCAGTTCTTC
CASSKYSGGAGREQFF
>-|TRBV6-5|-|TRBJ1-2
TGTGCCAGCAGTCCGGGTGGGGGAGGCTACACCTTC
CASSPGGGGYTF
>few|TRBV6-6|TRBD1|TRBJ1-5
TGTGCCAGCGGGATACAGGGGGCGCGACAGCCCCAGCATTTT
CASGIQGARQPQHF
>-|TRBV28|-|TRBJ2-3
TGTGCCAGCAGTGGGGACAGCACAGATACGCAGTATTTT
CASSGDSTDTQYF
>many|TRBV6-6|-|TRBJ1-5
TGTGCCAGCACCCCGTTGGGGAATCAGCCCCAGCATTTT
CASTPLGNQPQHF
>-|TRBV18|TRBD1|TRBJ2-7
TGTGCCAGCTCATCGACAGGGGCTCCCTACGAGCAGTACTTC
CASSSTGAPYEQYF
>-|TRBV6-5|-|TRBJ2-7
TGTGCCAGCAGTTACGGTGGTAAGCAGTACTTC
CASSYGGKQYF
>-|TRBV27|-|TRBJ1-1
TGTGCCAGCAGTACCTCCGGCCTGGCGACTGAAGCTTTCTTT
CASSTSGLATEAFF
>-|TRBV30|TRBD1|TRBJ1-1
TGTGCCTGGAGTAAAGGTCTGGGGACAGGGTACGCTTTCTTT
CAWSKGLGTGYAFF
>-|TRBV2|-|TRBJ1-6
TGTGCCAGCAGTGGGACGCTGATATCCTCAGATAATTCACCCCTCCACTTT
CASSGTLISSDNSPLHF